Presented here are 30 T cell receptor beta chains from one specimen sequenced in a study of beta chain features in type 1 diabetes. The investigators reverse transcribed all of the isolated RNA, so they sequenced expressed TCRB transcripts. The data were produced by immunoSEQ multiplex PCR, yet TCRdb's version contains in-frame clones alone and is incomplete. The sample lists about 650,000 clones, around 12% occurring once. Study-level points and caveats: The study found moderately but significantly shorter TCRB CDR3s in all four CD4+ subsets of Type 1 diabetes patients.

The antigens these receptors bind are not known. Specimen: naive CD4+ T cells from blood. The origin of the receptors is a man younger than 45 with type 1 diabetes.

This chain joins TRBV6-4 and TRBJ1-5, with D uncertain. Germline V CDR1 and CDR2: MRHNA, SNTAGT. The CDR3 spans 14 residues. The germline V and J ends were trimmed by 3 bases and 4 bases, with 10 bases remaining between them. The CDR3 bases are TGTGCCAGCAGTGAACGGATAGGGAATCAGCCCCAGCATTTT. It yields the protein CASSERIGNQPQHF.

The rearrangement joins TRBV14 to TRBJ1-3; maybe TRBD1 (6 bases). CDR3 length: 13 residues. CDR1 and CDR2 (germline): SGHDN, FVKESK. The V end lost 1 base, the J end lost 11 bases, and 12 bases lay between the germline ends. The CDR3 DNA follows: TGTGCCAGCAGCCAAGTCGGAGGGGGGCCCATATATTTT. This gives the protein CASSQVGGGPIYF.

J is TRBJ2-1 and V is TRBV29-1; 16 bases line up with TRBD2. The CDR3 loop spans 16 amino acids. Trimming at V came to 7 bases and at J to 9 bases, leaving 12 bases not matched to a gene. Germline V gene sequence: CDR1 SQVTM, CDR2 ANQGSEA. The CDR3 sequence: CSATGTSGGANGEQFF. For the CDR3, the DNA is TGCAGCGCCACTGGGACTAGCGGGGGGGCCAACGGTGAGCAGTTCTTC.

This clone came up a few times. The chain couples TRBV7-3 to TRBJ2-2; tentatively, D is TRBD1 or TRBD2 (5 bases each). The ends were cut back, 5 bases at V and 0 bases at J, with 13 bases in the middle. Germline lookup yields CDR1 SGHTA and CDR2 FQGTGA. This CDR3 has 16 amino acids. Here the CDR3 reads CASSRDGIANTGELFF. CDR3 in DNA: TGTGCCAGCAGCCGGGACGGAATAGCGAACACCGGGGAGCTGTTTTTT.

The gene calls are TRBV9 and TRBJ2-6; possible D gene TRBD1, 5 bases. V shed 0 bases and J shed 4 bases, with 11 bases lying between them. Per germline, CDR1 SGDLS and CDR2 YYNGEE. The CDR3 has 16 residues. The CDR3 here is CASSVALGQGANVLTF. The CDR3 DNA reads TGTGCCAGCAGCGTAGCTCTGGGGCAGGGGGCCAACGTCCTGACTTTC.

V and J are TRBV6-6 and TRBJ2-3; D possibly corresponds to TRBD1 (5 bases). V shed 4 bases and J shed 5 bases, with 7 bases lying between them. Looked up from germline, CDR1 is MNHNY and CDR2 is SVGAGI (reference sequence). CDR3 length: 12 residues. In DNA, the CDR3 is TGTGCCAGCAGTTCGCAGGGAGATACGCAGTATTTT. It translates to CASSSQGDTQYF.

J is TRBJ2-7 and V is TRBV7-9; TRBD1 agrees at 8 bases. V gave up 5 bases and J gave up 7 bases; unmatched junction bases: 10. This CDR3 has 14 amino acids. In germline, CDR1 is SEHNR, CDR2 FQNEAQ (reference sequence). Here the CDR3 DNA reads TGTGCCAGCAGCCCCCGGGACAGGTTCGTAGAGCAGTACTTC. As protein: CASSPRDRFVEQYF.

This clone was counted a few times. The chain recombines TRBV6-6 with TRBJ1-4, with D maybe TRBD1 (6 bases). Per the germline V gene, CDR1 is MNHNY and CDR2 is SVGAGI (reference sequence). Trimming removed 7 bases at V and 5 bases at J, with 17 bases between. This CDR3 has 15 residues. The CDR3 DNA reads TGTGCCAGCACCCATTCAGCGGGGGGCAATGAAAAACTGTTTTTT. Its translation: CASTHSAGGNEKLFF.

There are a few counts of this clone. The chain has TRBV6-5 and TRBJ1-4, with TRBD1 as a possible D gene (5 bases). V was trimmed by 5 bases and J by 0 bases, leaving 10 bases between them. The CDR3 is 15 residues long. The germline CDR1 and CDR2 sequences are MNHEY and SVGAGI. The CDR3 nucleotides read TGTGCCAGCAGTCCCCTGACAGCAACTAATGAAAAACTGTTTTTT. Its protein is CASSPLTATNEKLFF.

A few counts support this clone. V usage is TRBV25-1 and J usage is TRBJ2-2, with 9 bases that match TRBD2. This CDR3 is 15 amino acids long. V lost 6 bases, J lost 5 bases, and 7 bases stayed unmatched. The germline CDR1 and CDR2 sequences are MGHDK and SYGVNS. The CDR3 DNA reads TGTGCCAGCAGCAGAAGCGGGGGGTTTACCGGGGAGCTGTTTTTT. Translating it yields CASSRSGGFTGELFF.

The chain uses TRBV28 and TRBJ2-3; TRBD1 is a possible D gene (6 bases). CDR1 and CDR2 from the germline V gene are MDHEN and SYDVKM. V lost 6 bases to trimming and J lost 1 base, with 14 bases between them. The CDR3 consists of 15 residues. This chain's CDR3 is CASSRDRIGTDTQYF. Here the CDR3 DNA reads TGTGCCAGCAGCCGTGACAGGATAGGCACAGATACGCAGTATTTT.

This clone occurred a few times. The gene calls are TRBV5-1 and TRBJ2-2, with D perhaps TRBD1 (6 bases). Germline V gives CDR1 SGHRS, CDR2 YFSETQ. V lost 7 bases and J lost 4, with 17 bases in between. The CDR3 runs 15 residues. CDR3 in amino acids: CASSYRGRGTGELFF. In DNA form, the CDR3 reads TGCGCCAGCTCCTATCGCGGCAGGGGCACCGGGGAGCTGTTTTTT.

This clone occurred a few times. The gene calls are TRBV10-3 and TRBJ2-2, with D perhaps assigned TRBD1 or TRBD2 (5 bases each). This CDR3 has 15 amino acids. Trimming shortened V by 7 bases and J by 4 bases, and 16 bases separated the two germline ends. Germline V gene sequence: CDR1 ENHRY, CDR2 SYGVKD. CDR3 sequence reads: CAIKVGAESTGELFF. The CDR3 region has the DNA TGTGCCATCAAAGTCGGGGCAGAGAGCACCGGGGAGCTGTTTTTT.

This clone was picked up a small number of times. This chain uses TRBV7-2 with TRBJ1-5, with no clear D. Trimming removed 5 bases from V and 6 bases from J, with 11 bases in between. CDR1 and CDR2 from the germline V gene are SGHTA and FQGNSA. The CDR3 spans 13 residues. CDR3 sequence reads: CASSQNHGQPQHF. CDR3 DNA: TGTGCCAGCAGCCAAAATCACGGTCAGCCCCAGCATTTT.

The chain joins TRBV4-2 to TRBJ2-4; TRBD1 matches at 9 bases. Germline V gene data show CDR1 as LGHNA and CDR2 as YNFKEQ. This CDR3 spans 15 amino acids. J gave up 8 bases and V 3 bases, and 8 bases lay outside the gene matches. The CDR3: CASSQGTGRGDIQYF. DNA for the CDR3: TGTGCCAGCAGCCAGGGGACAGGGAGGGGTGACATTCAGTACTTC.

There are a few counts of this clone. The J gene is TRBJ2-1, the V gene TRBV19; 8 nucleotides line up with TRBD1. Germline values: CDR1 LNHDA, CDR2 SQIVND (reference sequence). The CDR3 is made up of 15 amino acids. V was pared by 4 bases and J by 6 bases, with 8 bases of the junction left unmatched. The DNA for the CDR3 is TGTGCCAGTAGTAGCACGGACAGGGAGCTCAATGAGCAGTTCTTC. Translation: CASSSTDRELNEQFF.

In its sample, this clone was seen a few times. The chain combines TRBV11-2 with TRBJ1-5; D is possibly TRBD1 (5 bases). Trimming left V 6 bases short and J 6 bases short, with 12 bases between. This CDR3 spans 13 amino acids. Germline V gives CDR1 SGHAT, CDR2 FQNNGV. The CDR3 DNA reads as TGTGCCAGCAGTCCGGGCAGGGCTCAGCCCCAGCATTTT. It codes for CASSPGRAQPQHF. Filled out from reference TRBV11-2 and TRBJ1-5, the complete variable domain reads EAGVAQSPRYKIIEKRQSVAFWCNPISGHATLYWYQQILGQGPKLLIQFQNNGVVDDSQLPKDRFSAERLKGVDSTLKIQPAKLEDSAVYLCASSPGRAQPQHFGDGTRLSIL.

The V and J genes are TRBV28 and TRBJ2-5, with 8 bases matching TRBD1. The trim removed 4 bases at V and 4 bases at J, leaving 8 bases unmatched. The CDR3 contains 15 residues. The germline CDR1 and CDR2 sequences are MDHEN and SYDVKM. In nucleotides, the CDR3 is TGTGCCAGCAGTTCAGGAGGACAGGGTGCAGAGACCCAGTACTTC. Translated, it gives CASSSGGQGAETQYF.

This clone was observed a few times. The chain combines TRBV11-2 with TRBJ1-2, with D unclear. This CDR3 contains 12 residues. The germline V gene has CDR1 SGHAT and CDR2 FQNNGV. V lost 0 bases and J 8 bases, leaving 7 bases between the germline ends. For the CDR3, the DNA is TGTGCCAGCAGCTTAGAAGGGAACGGCTACACCTTC. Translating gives CASSLEGNGYTF.

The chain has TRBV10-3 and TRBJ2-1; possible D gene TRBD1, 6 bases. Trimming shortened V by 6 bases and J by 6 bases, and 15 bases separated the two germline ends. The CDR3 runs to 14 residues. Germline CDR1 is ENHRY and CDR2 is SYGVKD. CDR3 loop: CAISWDKSRNEQFF. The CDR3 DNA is TGTGCCATCAGCTGGGACAAATCCCGCAATGAGCAGTTCTTC.

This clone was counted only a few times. CDR3 nucleotide sequence: TGTGCCAGCAGCTCCCCGGGTCCCTCTGGGGCCAACGTCCTGACTTTC. Translating it yields CASSSPGPSGANVLTF. The genes are TRBV7-2 and TRBJ2-6; no reliable D call. The CDR3 is 16 amino acids. Germline lookup yields CDR1 SGHTA and CDR2 FQGNSA. The V gene lost 4 bases and the J gene lost 0 bases, with 10 bases spanning the gap.

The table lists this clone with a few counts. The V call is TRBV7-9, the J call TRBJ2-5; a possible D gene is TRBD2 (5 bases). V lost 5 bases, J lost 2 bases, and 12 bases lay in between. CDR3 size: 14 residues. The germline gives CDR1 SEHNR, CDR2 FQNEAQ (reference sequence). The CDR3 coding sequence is TGTGCCAGCAGCCTCCTAGGACTGCAAGAGACCCAGTACTTC. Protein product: CASSLLGLQETQYF.

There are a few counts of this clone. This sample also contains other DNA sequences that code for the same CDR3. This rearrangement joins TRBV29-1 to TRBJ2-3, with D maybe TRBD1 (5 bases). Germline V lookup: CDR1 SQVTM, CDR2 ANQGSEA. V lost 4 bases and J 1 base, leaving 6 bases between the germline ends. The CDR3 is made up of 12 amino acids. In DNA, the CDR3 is TGCAGCGTTGTCAGGGGCACAGATACGCAGTATTTT. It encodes CSVVRGTDTQYF.

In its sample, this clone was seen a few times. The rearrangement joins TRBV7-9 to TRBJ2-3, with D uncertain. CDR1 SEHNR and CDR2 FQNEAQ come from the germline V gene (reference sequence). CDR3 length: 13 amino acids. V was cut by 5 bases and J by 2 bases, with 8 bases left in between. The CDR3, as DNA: TGTGCCAGCAGCACTCGTAACACAGATACGCAGTATTTT. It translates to CASSTRNTDTQYF.

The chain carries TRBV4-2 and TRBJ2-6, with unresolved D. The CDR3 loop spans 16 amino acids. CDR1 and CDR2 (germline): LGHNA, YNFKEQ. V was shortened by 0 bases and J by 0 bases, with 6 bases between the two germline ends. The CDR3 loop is CASSQDVGSGANVLTF. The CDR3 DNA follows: TGTGCCAGCAGCCAAGATGTAGGCTCTGGGGCCAACGTCCTGACTTTC.

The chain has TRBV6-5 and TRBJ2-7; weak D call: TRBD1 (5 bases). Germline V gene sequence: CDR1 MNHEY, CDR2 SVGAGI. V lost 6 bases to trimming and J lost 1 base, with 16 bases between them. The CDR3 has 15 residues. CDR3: CASSTPTGPSYEQYF. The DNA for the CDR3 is TGTGCCAGCAGCACCCCAACAGGTCCATCCTACGAGCAGTACTTC.

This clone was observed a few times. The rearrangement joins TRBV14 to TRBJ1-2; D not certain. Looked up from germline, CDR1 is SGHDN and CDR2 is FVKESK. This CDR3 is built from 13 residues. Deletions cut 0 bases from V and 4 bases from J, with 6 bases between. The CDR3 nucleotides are TGTGCCAGCAGCCAAGATGTGAGCTATGGCTACACCTTC. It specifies CASSQDVSYGYTF.

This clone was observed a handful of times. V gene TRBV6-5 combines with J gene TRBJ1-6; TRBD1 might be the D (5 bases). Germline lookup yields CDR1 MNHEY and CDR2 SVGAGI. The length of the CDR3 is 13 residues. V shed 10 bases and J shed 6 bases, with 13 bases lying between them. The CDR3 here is CATKTDLNSPLHF. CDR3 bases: TGTGCCACTAAGACAGACCTTAATTCACCCCTCCACTTT.

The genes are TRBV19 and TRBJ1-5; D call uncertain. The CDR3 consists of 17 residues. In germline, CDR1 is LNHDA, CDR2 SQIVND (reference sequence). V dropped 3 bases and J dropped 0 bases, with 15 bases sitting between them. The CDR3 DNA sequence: TGTGCCAGTAGTATGCTCCAAGACACGAATAGCAATCAGCCCCAGCATTTT. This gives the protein CASSMLQDTNSNQPQHF.

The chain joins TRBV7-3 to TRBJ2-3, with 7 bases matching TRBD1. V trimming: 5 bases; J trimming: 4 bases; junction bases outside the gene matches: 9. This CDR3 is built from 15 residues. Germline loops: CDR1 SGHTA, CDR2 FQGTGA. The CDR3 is CASSVQKTGSDTQYF. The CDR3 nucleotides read TGTGCCAGCAGCGTACAAAAGACAGGGTCAGATACGCAGTATTTT.